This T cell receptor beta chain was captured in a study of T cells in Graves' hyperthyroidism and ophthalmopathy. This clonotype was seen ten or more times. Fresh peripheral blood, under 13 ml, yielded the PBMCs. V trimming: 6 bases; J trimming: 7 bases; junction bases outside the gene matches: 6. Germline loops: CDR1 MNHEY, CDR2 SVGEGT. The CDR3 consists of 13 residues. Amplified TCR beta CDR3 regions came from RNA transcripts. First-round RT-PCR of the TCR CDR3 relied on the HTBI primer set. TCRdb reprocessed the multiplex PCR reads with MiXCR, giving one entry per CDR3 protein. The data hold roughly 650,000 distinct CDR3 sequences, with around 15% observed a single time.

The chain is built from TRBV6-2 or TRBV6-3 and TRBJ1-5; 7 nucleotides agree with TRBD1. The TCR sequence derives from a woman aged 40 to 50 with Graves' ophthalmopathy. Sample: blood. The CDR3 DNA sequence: TGTGCCAGCAGCTGGACAGGAGAACAGCCCCAGCATTTT. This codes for CASSWTGEQPQHF.